The subject of this entry is one T cell receptor beta chain. Its antigen is unknown. CD45RO-negative CD8 cells positively selected for CCR7 made up the naive population, which excluded terminally differentiated effector memory CD45RA+ cells. CDR1 is SGHNT, CDR2 YYREEE, per germline (reference sequence). With 9 bases removed from V and 4 bases from J, the gap between germline ends came to 23 bases. The CDR3 totals 15 residues. The data originate from a study of shared clonotypes between healthy human individuals. Whole-study context: CD4 naive and CD4 memory each took three plates per donor, while CD8 naive took two and CD8 memory one. Study findings and constraints: Rarefaction showed sorted-subset sequencing was incomplete despite large depth.

Here immunoSEQ multiplex PCR was the method, and the copy in TCRdb shows in-frame clones only, minus some. The sample has 2 million or so clones, 85% to 95% seen once. The receptor was isolated from a man aged 18 to 29 in good health. The specimen was naive CD8+ T cells sorted from blood. V usage is TRBV5-4 and J usage is TRBJ2-7, with D possibly matching TRBD2 (7 bases). CDR3 bases: TGTGCCACTCACGAGCGCGGGGGCGAGGGGTACGAGCAGTACTTC. It encodes CATHERGGEGYEQYF.